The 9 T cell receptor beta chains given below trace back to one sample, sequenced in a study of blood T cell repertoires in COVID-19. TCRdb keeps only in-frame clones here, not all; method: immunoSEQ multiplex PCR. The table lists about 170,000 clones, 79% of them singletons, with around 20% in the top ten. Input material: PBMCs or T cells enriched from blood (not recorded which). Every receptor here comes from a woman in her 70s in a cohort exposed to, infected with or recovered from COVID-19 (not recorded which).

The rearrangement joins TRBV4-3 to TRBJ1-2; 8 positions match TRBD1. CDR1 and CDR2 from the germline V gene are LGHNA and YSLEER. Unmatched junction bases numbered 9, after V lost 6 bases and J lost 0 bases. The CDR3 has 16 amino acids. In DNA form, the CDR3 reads TGCGCCAGCAGTCCGAACAGGGGGGCGCCTAACTATGGCTACACCTTC. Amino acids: CASSPNRGAPNYGYTF.

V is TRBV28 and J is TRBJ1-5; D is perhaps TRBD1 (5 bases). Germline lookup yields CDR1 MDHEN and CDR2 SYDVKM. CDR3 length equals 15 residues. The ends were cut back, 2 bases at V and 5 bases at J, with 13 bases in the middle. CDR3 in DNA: TGTGCCAGCAGTTTAGGGGGGAGGGTCGATCAGCCCCAGCATTTT. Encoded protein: CASSLGGRVDQPQHF.

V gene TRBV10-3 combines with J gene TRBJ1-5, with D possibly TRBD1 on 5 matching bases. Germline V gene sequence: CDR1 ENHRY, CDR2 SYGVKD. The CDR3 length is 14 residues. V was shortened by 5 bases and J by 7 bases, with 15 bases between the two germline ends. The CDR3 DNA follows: TGTGCCATCAGTCCGGGAGGAGGGGTACAGCCCCAGCATTTT. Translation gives CAISPGGGVQPQHF.

This chain's CDR3 is CASSSPAQVTEAFF. In nucleotides, the CDR3 is TGTGCCAGCAGTTCGCCCGCACAGGTCACTGAAGCTTTCTTT. The chain couples TRBV28 to TRBJ1-1; D is perhaps TRBD1 (5 bases). The CDR3 length is 14 residues. Per the germline V gene, CDR1 is MDHEN and CDR2 is SYDVKM. The ends were cut back, 4 bases at V and 4 bases at J, with 13 bases in the middle.

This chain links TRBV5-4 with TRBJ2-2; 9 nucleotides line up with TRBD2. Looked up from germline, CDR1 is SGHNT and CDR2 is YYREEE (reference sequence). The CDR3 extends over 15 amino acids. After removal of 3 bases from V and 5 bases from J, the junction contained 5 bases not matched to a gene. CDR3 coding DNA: TGTGCCAGCAGCTCTGGACTAGCGAGGACCGGGGAGCTGTTTTTT. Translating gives CASSSGLARTGELFF. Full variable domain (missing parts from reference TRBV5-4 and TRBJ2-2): ETGVTQSPTHLIKTRGQQVTLRCSSQSGHNTVSWYQQALGQGPQFIFQYYREEENGRGNFPPRFSGLQFPNYSSELNVNALELDDSALYLCASSSGLARTGELFFGEGSRLTVL.

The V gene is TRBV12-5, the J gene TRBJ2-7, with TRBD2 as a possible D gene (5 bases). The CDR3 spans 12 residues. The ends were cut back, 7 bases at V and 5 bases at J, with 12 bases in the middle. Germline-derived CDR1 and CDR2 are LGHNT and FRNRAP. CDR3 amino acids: CASAASIDEQYF. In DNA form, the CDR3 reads TGTGCTAGTGCGGCTAGCATCGACGAGCAGTACTTC.

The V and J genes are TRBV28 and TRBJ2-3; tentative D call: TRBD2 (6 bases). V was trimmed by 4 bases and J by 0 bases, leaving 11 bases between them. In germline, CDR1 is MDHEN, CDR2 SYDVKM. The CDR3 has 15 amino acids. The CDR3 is CASSSAGGSTDTQYF. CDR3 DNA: TGTGCCAGCAGTTCCGCTGGGGGGAGCACAGATACGCAGTATTTT.

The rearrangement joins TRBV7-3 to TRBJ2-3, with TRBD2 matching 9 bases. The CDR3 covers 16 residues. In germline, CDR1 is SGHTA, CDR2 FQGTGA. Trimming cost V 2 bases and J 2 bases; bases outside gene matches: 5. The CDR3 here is CASSLHPSGTTDTQYF. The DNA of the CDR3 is TGTGCCAGCAGCTTACACCCTAGCGGGACCACAGATACGCAGTATTTT.

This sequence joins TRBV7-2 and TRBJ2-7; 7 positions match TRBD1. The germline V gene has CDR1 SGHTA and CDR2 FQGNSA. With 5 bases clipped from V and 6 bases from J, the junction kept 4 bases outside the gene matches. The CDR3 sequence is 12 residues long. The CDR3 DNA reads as TGTGCCAGCAGCCAAAACAGGGGCGAGCAGTACTTC. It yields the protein CASSQNRGEQYF.